These 14 T cell receptor beta chains came from one sample sequenced in a study of regulatory T cells in long-lasting Graves disease. CDR3-region Arm-PCR and iRepertoire HTBI primers produced the TCR beta libraries. One entry per CDR3 protein results from TCRdb running MiXCR on the multiplex PCR reads. The top ten hold approximately 24% of the sample, which has approximately 230,000 distinct CDR3 sequences, around 18% seen once. Time point noted: newly diagnosed GD, antithyroid drugs for less than 3 months. RNA from PBMCs was the source of the TCR library. The material was peripheral blood mononuclear cells (PBMCs), obtained at new diagnosis, from a patient treated with antithyroid drugs. Receptor source: a female donor with Graves disease.

At least ten counts were recorded for this clonotype. V usage is TRBV2 and J usage is TRBJ1-6; TRBD1 matches 10 bases. J lost 9 bases, V lost 1 base, and 9 bases had no gene match. The CDR3 extends over 17 amino acids. Germline CDR1 and CDR2: SNHLY and FYNNEI. In DNA form, the CDR3 reads TGTGCCAGCAGTGAAGAGTCCCCGGACAGGGGGGGTTCACCCCTCCACTTT. This sequence encodes CASSEESPDRGGSPLHF.

This clonotype showed up many times. The rearrangement joins TRBV5-1 to TRBJ2-7; TRBD1 aligns across 10 bases. The CDR3 runs to 18 residues. The germline gives CDR1 SGHRS, CDR2 YFSETQ. Unmatched junction bases numbered 10, after V lost 0 bases and J lost 1 base. The CDR3 nucleotides are TGCGCCAGCAGCTTGGCGGGACAGGGGCCCGCAGCGTCCTACGAGCAGTACTTC. Residues: CASSLAGQGPAASYEQYF.

This CDR3 reads CASSGTSGRSYNEQFF. CDR3 DNA sequence: TGTGCCAGCAGTGGGACTAGCGGGAGGAGCTACAATGAGCAGTTCTTC. V usage is TRBV12-3 or TRBV12-4 and J usage is TRBJ2-1, with 15 bases matching TRBD2. V lost 5 bases, J lost 3 bases, and 2 bases stayed unmatched. This CDR3 contains 16 residues.

The table lists this clonotype with many counts. This chain connects TRBV6-1 to TRBJ1-2; D uncertain. The V end was cut by 6 bases, the J end by 2 bases, with 13 bases between. Germline CDR1 and CDR2: MNHNS and SASEGT. CDR3 length: 14 amino acids. The CDR3 region is CASRKQQSNYGYTF. For the CDR3, the DNA is TGTGCCAGCAGAAAACAGCAGTCCAACTATGGCTACACCTTC.

Many counts were recorded for this clonotype. The genes are TRBV20-1 and TRBJ1-5, with 7 bases matching TRBD1. The CDR3 totals 14 residues. The germline V gene encodes CDR1 DFQATT and CDR2 SNEGSKA (reference sequence). V was clipped by 0 bases and J by 7 bases; unmatched bases: 6. The CDR3 sequence: CSARETGVEQPQHF. CDR3 DNA: TGCAGTGCTAGAGAAACAGGGGTGGAGCAGCCCCAGCATTTT.

As concerns this clonotype: A much larger clone is a single base away; this may be a read error. The genes are TRBV20-1 and TRBJ2-7; 9 bases are shared with TRBD2. The V gene's germline CDR1 is DFQATT and CDR2 SNEGSKA (reference sequence). The J segment lost 5 bases and the V segment lost 0 bases, leaving 8 bases of the junction unmatched. The CDR3 contains 15 residues. The CDR3 sequence is CSARDFTSGSHEQYF. As DNA, the CDR3 is TGCAGTGCTAGAGATTTTACTAGCGGGTCCCACGAGCAGTACTTC.

As to this clonotype: One junction end does not reproduce the germline sequence, and a read error may be involved. The chain recombines TRBV7-9 with TRBJ2-2, with D possibly TRBD2 on 6 matching bases. Germline lookup yields CDR1 SEHNR and CDR2 FQNEAQ (reference sequence). The CDR3 is 13 residues long. CDR3 coding DNA: TGTGCCAGCACCTCGAGAGGGGCCGGGGGGCTGTTTTTT. Amino acid sequence: CASTSRGAGGLFF.

J is TRBJ1-5 and V is TRBV2; 8 bases fit TRBD1. The ends lost 4 bases at V and 8 bases at J; junction bases unmatched: 7. Germline assignment: CDR1 SNHLY and CDR2 FYNNEI. The CDR3 is 14 residues long. CDR3 residues: CASSGTGKVEPQHF. Written as DNA, the CDR3 is TGTGCCAGCAGTGGGACAGGGAAAGTGGAGCCCCAGCATTTT.

The chain recombines TRBV28 with TRBJ2-5; 9 nucleotides match TRBD1. CDR3 length: 15 residues. Germline CDR1 is MDHEN and CDR2 is SYDVKM. V shed 6 bases, J shed 5 bases, and the junction held 10 bases outside the gene matches. Here the CDR3 DNA reads TGTGCCAGCAGCAACTCACAGGGGGCAGGGGAGACCCAGTACTTC. Translated, it gives CASSNSQGAGETQYF. Drawing the rest from reference TRBV28 and TRBJ2-5, the complete variable domain is DVKVTQSSRYLVKRTGEKVFLECVQDMDHENMFWYRQDPGLGLRLIYFSYDVKMKEKGDIPEGYSVSREKKERFSLILESASTNQTSMYLCASSNSQGAGETQYFGPGTRLLVL.

This clonotype has a count of ten or more. V gene TRBV19 combines with J gene TRBJ2-1; D not resolved. The V end lost 4 bases, the J end lost 0 bases, and 10 bases lay between the germline ends. The CDR3 has 15 amino acids. Germline CDR1 LNHDA, CDR2 SQIVND (reference sequence). The chain's CDR3 is CASSTDLSSYNEQFF. CDR3 nucleotides: TGTGCCAGTAGTACGGACCTTTCCTCCTACAATGAGCAGTTCTTC.

A few counts support this clonotype. The V call is TRBV9, the J call TRBJ2-1, with D possibly TRBD2 on 6 matching bases. Germline V CDR1 and CDR2: SGDLS, YYNGEE. CDR3 size: 15 residues. Trimming left V 0 bases short and J 5 bases short, with 12 bases between. This CDR3 reads CASSVDFGGDNEQFF. CDR3 sequence (DNA): TGTGCCAGCAGCGTAGACTTCGGAGGGGACAATGAGCAGTTCTTC. The full variable domain, in which reference TRBV9 and TRBJ2-1 provide the parts outside the CDR3, is DSGVTQTPKHLITATGQRVTLRCSPRSGDLSVYWYQQSLDQGLQFLIQYYNGEERAKGNILERFSAQQFPDLHSELNLSSLELGDSALYFCASSVDFGGDNEQFFGPGTRLTVL.

This clonotype was recorded at least ten times. The chain recombines TRBV24-1 with TRBJ2-3, with 9 bases that match TRBD2. Per the germline V gene, CDR1 is KGHDR and CDR2 is SFDVKD. The CDR3 is made up of 19 amino acids. J was trimmed by 0 bases and V by 1 base; bases with no gene match: 10. CDR3 sequence reads: CATSDFLRREGRSTDTQYF. The CDR3 bases are TGTGCCACCAGTGATTTTTTGAGGCGGGAGGGCCGGAGCACAGATACGCAGTATTTT.

The table lists this clonotype with many counts. A single base separates this from a much larger clone, so it may be a read error. The J gene is TRBJ2-1, the V gene TRBV2; TRBD2 matches 8 bases. This CDR3 region has 13 residues. Germline V lookup: CDR1 SNHLY, CDR2 FYNNEI. CDR3 bases: TGTGCCAGCCAGCGGGAGCGGGGCAATGAGCGGTTCTTC. This encodes CASQRERGNERFF.

In its sample, this clonotype was seen many times. The rearrangement joins TRBV4-3 to TRBJ2-1; no clear D gene. The germline V and J ends were trimmed by 0 bases and 7 bases, with 13 bases remaining between them. The CDR3 is 15 residues long. Per the germline V gene, CDR1 is LGHNA and CDR2 is YSLEER. CDR3 region: CASSQEPRSRNEQFF. CDR3 coding DNA: TGCGCCAGCAGCCAAGAACCCAGGTCGAGGAATGAGCAGTTCTTC.